This T cell receptor beta chain stems from a study of shared clonotypes between healthy human individuals. General study results and limits: Naive CD4 clonotypes were shared across a handful of donors at roughly 5.5%. A limitation of the genetic and exposure-history diversity represented arose from few donors.

Replicate PCRs for sorted subsets used roughly 200 ng DNA; this equaled 25,000 to 30,000 T cell genomes. The data were produced by immunoSEQ multiplex PCR, yet TCRdb's version contains in-frame clones alone and is incomplete. Of about 1.1 million clones listed, more than 75% are singletons. On this clone: No antigen is known for it.

The receptor comes from a man aged 18-30 years in good health. Some clones in this sample may be carry-over from other donors' samples. Sequencing input: memory CD4+ T cells from PBMCs. The subset denotes: CD45RA-negative fraction.

CDR3 loop: CATRSGPSSYEQYF. In DNA, the CDR3 is TGTGCCACCCGCAGCGGGCCAAGCTCCTACGAGCAGTACTTC. The chain recombines TRBV27 with TRBJ2-7; perhaps TRBD2 as D (6 bases). This CDR3 is built from 14 residues. Trimming took 10 bases from V and 0 from J, leaving 16 bases between them. Germline CDR1 MNHEY, CDR2 SMNVEV (reference sequence).